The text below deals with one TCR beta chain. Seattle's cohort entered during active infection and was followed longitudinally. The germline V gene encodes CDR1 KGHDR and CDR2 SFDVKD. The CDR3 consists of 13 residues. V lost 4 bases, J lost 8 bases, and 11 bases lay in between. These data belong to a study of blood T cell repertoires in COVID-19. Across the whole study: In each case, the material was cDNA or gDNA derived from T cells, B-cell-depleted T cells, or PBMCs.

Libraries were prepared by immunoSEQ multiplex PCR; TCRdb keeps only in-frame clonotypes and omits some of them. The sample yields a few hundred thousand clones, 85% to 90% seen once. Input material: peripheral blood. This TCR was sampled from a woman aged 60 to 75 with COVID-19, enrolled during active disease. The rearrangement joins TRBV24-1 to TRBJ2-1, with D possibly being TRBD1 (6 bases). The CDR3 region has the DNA TGTGCCACCAGTGACGATAACAGGGATGAGCAGTTCTTC. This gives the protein CATSDDNRDEQFF.